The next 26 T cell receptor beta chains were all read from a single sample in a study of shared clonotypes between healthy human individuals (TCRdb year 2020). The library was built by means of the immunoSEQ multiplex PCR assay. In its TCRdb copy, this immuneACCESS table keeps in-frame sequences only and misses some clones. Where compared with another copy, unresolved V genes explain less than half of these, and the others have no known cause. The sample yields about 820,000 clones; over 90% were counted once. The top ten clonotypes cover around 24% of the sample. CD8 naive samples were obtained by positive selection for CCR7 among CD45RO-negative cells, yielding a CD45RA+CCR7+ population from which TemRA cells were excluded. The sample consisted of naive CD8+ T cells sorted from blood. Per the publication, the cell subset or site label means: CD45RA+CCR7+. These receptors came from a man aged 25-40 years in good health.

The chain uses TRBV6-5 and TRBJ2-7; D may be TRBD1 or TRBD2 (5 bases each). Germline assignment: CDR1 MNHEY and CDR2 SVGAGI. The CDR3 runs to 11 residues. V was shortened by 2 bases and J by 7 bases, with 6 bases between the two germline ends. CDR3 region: CASSYGTEQYF. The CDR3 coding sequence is TGTGCCAGCAGTTACGGGACGGAGCAGTACTTC.

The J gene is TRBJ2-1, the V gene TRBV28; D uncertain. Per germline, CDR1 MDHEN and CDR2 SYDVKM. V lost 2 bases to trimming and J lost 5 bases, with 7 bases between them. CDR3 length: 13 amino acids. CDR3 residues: CASSLANHNEQFF. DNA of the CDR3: TGTGCCAGCAGTTTAGCGAACCACAATGAGCAGTTCTTC.

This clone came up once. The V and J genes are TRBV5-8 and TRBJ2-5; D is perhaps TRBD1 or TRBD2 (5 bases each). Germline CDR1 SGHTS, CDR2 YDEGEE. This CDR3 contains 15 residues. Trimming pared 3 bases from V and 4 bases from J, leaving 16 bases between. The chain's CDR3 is CASSWGSGRGETQYF. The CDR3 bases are TGTGCCAGCAGCTGGGGGTCGGGGCGAGGAGAGACCCAGTACTTC. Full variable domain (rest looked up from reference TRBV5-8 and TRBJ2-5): EAGVTQSPTHLIKTRGQQATLRCSPISGHTSVYWYQQALGLGLQFLLWYDEGEERNRGNFPPRFSGRQFPNYSSELNVNALELEDSALYLCASSWGSGRGETQYFGPGTRLLVL.

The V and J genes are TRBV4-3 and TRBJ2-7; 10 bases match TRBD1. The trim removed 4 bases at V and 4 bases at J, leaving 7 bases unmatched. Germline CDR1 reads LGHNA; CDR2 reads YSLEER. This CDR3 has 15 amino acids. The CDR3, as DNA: TGCGCCAGCAGCCCGTCTGGGACAGGGGAATACGAGCAGTACTTC. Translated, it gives CASSPSGTGEYEQYF.

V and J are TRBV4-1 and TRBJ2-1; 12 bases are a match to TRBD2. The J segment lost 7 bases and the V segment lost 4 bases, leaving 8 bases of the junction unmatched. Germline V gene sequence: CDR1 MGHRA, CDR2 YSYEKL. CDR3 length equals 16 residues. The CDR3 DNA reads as TGCGCCAGCAGCCGCCGACTAGCGGGAGATGAGAATGAGCAGTTCTTC. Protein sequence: CASSRRLAGDENEQFF.

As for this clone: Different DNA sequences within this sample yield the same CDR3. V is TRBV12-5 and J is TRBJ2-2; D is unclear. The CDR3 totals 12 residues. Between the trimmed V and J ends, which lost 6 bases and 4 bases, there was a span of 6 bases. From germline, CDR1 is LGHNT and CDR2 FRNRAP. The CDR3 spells CASGSGTGELFF. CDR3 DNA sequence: TGTGCTAGTGGGTCAGGCACCGGGGAGCTGTTTTTT.

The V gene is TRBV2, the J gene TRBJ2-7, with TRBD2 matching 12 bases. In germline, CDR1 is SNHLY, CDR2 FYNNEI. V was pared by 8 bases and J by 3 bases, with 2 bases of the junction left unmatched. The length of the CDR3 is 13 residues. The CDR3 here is CASSSGGVYEQYF. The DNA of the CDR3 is TGTGCCAGCTCTAGCGGGGGGGTCTACGAGCAGTACTTC.

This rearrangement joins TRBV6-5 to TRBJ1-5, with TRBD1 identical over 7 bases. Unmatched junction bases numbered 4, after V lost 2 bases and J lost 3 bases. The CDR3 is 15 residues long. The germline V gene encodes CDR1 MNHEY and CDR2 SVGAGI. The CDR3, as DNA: TGTGCCAGCAGTTACCGGACAGGTGACAATCAGCCCCAGCATTTT. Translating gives CASSYRTGDNQPQHF.

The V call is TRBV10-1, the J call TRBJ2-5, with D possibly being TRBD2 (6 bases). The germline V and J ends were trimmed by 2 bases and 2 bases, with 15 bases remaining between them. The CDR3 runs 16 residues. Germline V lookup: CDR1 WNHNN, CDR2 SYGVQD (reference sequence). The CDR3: CASSEGYGGAQETQYF. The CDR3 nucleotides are TGCGCCAGCAGTGAGGGGTACGGCGGGGCGCAAGAGACCCAGTACTTC.

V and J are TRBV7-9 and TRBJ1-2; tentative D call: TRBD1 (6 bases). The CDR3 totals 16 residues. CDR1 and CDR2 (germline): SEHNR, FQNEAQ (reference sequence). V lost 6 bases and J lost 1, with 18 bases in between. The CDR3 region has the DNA TGTGCCAGCAGTGGGGGGCACCCAGCCCTTAACTATGGCTACACCTTC. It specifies CASSGGHPALNYGYTF.

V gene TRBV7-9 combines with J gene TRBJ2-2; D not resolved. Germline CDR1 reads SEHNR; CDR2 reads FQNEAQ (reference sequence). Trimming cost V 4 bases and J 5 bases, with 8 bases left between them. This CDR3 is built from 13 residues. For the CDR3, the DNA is TGTGCCAGCAGCTCTTCAGAGACCGGGGAGCTGTTTTTT. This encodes CASSSSETGELFF.

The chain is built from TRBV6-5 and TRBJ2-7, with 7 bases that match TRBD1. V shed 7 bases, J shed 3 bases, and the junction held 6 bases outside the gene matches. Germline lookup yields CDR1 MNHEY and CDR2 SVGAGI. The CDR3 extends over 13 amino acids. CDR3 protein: CASTPTGNYEQYF. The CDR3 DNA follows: TGTGCCAGCACCCCGACAGGGAACTACGAGCAGTACTTC.

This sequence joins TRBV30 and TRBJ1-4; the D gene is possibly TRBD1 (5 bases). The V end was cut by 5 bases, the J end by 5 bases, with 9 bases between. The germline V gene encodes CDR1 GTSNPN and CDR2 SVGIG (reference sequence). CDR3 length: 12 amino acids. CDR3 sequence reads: CAWGTGNEKLFF. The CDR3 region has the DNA TGTGCCTGGGGGACGGGGAATGAAAAACTGTTTTTT.

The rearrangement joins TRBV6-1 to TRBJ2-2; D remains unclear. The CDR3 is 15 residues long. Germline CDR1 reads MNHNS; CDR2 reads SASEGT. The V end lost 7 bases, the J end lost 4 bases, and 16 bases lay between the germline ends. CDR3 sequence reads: CASTTDPQSTGELFF. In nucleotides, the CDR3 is TGTGCCAGCACGACGGACCCCCAGAGCACCGGGGAGCTGTTTTTT.

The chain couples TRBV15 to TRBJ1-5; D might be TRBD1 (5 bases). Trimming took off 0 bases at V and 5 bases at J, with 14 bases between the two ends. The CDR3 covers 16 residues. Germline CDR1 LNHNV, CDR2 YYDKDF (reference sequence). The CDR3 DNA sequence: TGTGCCACCAGCAGAGATGGGGCGACCGATTATCAGCCCCAGCATTTT. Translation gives CATSRDGATDYQPQHF.

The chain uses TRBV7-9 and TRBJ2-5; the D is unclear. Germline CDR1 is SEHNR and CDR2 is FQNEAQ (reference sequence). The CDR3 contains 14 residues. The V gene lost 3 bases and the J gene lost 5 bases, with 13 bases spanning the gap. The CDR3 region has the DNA TGTGCCAGCAGCTTCGGATCAACCCGGGAGACCCAGTACTTC. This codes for CASSFGSTRETQYF.

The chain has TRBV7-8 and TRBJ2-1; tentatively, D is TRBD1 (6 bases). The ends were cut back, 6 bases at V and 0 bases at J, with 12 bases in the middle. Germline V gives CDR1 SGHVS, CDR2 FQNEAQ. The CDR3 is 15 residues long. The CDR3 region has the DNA TGTGCCAGCAGAGGGGGACCGAGCTCCTACAATGAGCAGTTCTTC. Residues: CASRGGPSSYNEQFF.

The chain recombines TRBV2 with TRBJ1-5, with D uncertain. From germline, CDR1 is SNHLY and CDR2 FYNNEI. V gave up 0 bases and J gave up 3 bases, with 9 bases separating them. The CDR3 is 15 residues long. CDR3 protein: CASSEASEFNQPQHF. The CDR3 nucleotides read TGTGCCAGCAGTGAAGCGTCGGAGTTCAATCAGCCCCAGCATTTT. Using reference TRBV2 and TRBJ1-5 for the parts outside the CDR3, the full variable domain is EPEVTQTPSHQVTQMGQEVILRCVPISNHLYFYWYRQILGQKVEFLVSFYNNEISEKSEIFDDQFSVERPDGSNFTLKIRSTKLEDSAMYFCASSEASEFNQPQHFGDGTRLSIL.

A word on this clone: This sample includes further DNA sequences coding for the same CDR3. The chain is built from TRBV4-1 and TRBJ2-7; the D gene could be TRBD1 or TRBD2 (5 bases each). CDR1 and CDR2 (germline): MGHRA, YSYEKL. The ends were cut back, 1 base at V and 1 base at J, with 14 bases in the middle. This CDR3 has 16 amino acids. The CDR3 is CASSQAPGRGSYEQYF. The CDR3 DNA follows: TGCGCCAGCAGCCAAGCCCCAGGGCGAGGGTCCTACGAGCAGTACTTC.

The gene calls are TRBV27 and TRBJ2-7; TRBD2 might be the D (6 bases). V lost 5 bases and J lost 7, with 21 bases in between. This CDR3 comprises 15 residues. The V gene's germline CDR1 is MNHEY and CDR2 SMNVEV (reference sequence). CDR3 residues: CASSPMEGRGSEQYF. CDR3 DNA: TGTGCCAGCAGTCCCATGGAGGGGCGAGGAAGTGAGCAGTACTTC.

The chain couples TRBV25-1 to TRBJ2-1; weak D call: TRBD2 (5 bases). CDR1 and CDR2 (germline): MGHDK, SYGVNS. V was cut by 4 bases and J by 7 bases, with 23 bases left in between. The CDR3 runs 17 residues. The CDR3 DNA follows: TGTGCCAGCAGTGGTTCGTTTATTAGCGACTTCGGGAATGAGCAGTTCTTC. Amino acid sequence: CASSGSFISDFGNEQFF. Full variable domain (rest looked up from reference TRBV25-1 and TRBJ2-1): EADIYQTPRYLVIGTGKKITLECSQTMGHDKMYWYQQDPGMELHLIHYSYGVNSTEKGDLSSESTVSRIRTEHFPLTLESARPSHTSQYLCASSGSFISDFGNEQFFGPGTRLTVL.

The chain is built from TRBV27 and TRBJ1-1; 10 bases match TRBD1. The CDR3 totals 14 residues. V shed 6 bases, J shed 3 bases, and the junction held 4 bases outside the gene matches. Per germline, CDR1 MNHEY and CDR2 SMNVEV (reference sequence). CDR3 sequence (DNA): TGTGCCAGCAGCCGGACAGGGGGACACACTGAAGCTTTCTTT. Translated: CASSRTGGHTEAFF.

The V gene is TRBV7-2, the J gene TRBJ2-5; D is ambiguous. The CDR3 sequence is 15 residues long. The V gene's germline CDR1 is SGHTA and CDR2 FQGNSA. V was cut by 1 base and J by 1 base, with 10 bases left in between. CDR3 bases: TGTGCCAGCAGCTTAGAGGCGGAGCTCCAAGAGACCCAGTACTTC. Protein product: CASSLEAELQETQYF.

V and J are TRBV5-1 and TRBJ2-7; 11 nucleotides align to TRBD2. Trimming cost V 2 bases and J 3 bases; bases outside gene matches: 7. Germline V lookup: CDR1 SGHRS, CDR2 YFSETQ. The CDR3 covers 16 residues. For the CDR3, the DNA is TGCGCCAGCAGCTTACTAGCGGGAGAGGGTTACTACGAGCAGTACTTC. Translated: CASSLLAGEGYYEQYF.

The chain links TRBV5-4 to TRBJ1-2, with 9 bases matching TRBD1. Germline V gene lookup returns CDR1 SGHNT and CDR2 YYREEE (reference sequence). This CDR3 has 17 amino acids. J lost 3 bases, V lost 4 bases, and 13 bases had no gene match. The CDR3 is CASSGRDREPLYYGYTF. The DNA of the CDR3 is TGTGCCAGCAGCGGCCGGGACAGGGAACCGTTGTACTATGGCTACACCTTC.

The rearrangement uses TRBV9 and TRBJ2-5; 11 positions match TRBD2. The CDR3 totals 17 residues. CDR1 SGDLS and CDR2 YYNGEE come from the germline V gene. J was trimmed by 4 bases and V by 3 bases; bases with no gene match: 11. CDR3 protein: CASSAEGSGRAGETQYF. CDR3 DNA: TGTGCCAGCAGCGCCGAGGGTAGCGGGAGGGCCGGAGAGACCCAGTACTTC.